This TCR beta chain is from a study of human T cells and chemical hapten exposure. Across the whole study: DPC (0.01%) was patch tested on the upper back and read at 6 days.

MiXCR, applied by TCRdb to the RACE reads, yields one record per CDR3 protein. The sample contains fewer than 40,000 distinct CDR3 sequences, about an eighth of which appear only once. This clonotype was observed at least ten times. Time point given: patch test 3, about 24 weeks after DPC sensitization. Treatment denoted: therapeutic diphenylcyclopropenone sensitization with weekly scalp DPC. The authors' total RNA extraction used unfractionated whole blood. Alopecia patients, 18 to 70 years old and DPC-suitable, served as donors. Germline V lookup: CDR1 ENHRY, CDR2 SYGVKD. The V end was cut by 8 bases, the J end by 7 bases, with 15 bases between. This CDR3 comprises 12 residues.

Sequenced material: whole blood, taken in connection with sensitization to the hapten diphenylcyclopropenone (DPC). The clonotype originates from a woman aged 40 to 50 with alopecia areata. Some clones in this sample may be carry-over from other donors' samples. The genes are TRBV10-3 and TRBJ2-7, with D possibly matching TRBD2 (6 bases). The DNA for the CDR3 is TGTGCCATCTCGACTAGGCCCCCGGAGCAGTACTTC. Translation: CAISTRPPEQYF.